Presented here are 13 T cell receptor beta chains from one specimen sequenced in a study of blood T cell repertoires in COVID-19. Profiling relied on immunoSEQ multiplex PCR, and the TCRdb table lists in-frame clones only, not all of them. The table has 100,000 to 150,000 clones, nearly 70% seen once. The sequencing input was peripheral blood. The receptors were sampled from a woman aged 70 to 79 with acute or convalescent COVID-19.

The J gene is TRBJ2-2, the V gene TRBV29-1; TRBD1 aligns across 10 bases. The CDR3 consists of 15 residues. After removal of 6 bases from V and 5 bases from J, the junction contained 9 bases not matched to a gene. From germline, CDR1 is SQVTM and CDR2 ANQGSEA. CDR3 bases: TGCAGCGTAGTTAGACAGGGGGCGGGAACCGGGGAGCTGTTTTTT. It specifies CSVVRQGAGTGELFF.

The V and J genes are TRBV19 and TRBJ2-5, with unresolved D. Germline V gene data show CDR1 as LNHDA and CDR2 as SQIVND (reference sequence). The CDR3 spans 14 residues. Trimming removed 3 bases at V and 2 bases at J, with 10 bases between. The CDR3 coding sequence is TGTGCCAGTAGTATGTTGGGCAGACAAGAGACCCAGTACTTC. As protein: CASSMLGRQETQYF.

This clone showed up just a few times. The J gene is TRBJ2-7, the V gene TRBV21-1; the table's D call, TRBD1, was not checked against the DNA. TRBV21-1 is a pseudogene locus. There are 16 residues in the CDR3. CDR3 DNA: TGTGCCAGCAGCTTTCCCGGGACAGGGAGCTCCTACGAGCAGTACTTC. Translating gives CASSFPGTGSSYEQYF.

This rearrangement joins TRBV19 to TRBJ1-5, with D perhaps TRBD1 (6 bases). Germline CDR1 reads LNHDA; CDR2 reads SQIVND (reference sequence). The CDR3 is 15 amino acids. V was cut by 1 base and J by 5 bases, with 12 bases left in between. The DNA for the CDR3 is TGTGCCAGTAGTATAGGGCGGGGGCCCTATCAGCCCCAGCATTTT. As protein: CASSIGRGPYQPQHF. The full variable domain, with the rest looked up from reference TRBV19 and TRBJ1-5, is DGGITQSPKYLFRKEGQNVTLSCEQNLNHDAMYWYRQDPGQGLRLIYYSQIVNDFQKGDIAEGYSVSREKKESFPLTVTSAQKNPTAFYLCASSIGRGPYQPQHFGDGTRLSIL.

This clone has just one count. CDR3 bases: TGTGCCAGCAGCTTAGTAGCAGGGGGCACCGGGGAGCTGTTTTTT. Residues: CASSLVAGGTGELFF. This rearrangement joins TRBV7-6 to TRBJ2-2; 7 bases are shared with TRBD1. Germline V lookup: CDR1 SGHVS, CDR2 FNYEAQ. The junction had 3 bases not matched to a gene; V was cut back by 1 base and J by 4 bases. The CDR3 extends over 15 amino acids.

This chain links TRBV3-1 (or the pseudogene TRBV3-2) with TRBJ2-1; the match to TRBD2 covers 11 bases. Trimming cost V 2 bases and J 3 bases; bases outside gene matches: 3. The CDR3 covers 16 residues. Germline V gene lookup returns CDR1 LGHDT and CDR2 YNNKEL (reference sequence). The CDR3 loop is CASSQFSGGGYNEQFF. The CDR3 DNA follows: TGTGCCAGCAGCCAATTTAGCGGGGGGGGCTACAATGAGCAGTTCTTC.

This clone occurred a few times. V and J are TRBV4-2 and TRBJ1-5, with D perhaps TRBD1 (6 bases). Germline V lookup: CDR1 LGHNA, CDR2 YNFKEQ. Trimming pared 1 base from V and 2 bases from J, leaving 6 bases between. The CDR3 consists of 14 residues. The CDR3: CASSQGTGNQPQHF. CDR3 DNA: TGTGCCAGCAGCCAAGGGACAGGCAATCAGCCCCAGCATTTT.

This clone has a count of ten or more. The chain uses TRBV28 and TRBJ2-1; 9 nucleotides align to TRBD2. Germline V CDR1 and CDR2: MDHEN, SYDVKM. The CDR3 is 15 amino acids. V trimming: 6 bases; J trimming: 10 bases; junction bases outside the gene matches: 13. The CDR3 loop reads CASSVAGVPSREQFF. CDR3 DNA: TGTGCCAGCAGCGTAGCGGGAGTTCCAAGTAGGGAGCAGTTCTTC.

This clone was seen repeatedly, ten times or more. The DNA for the CDR3 is TGCGCCAGCAGCCATGGTGCGGGAGGCACAGATACGCAGTATTTT. Protein product: CASSHGAGGTDTQYF. This chain links TRBV4-1 with TRBJ2-3; TRBD2 agrees at 7 bases. Germline trimming cut 3 bases from V and 1 base from J; bases unmatched to any gene: 4. The CDR3 spans 15 residues. Per the germline V gene, CDR1 is MGHRA and CDR2 is YSYEKL.

J is TRBJ1-1 and V is TRBV7-2; a possible D gene is TRBD1 (5 bases). Germline assignment: CDR1 SGHTA and CDR2 FQGNSA. CDR3 length: 13 residues. Deletions cut 2 bases from V and 3 bases from J, with 7 bases between. CDR3 in amino acids: CASSLTRDTEAFF. DNA of the CDR3: TGTGCCAGCAGCTTAACCAGGGACACTGAAGCTTTCTTT. The whole variable domain, remainder taken from reference TRBV7-2 and TRBJ1-1, is GAGVSQSPSNKVTEKGKDVELRCDPISGHTALYWYRQSLGQGLEFLIYFQGNSAPDKSGLPSDRFSAERTGGSVSTLTIQRTQQEDSAVYLCASSLTRDTEAFFGQGTRLTVV.

The V gene is TRBV30, the J gene TRBJ1-2; 7 positions match TRBD1. CDR1 is GTSNPN, CDR2 SVGIG, per germline (reference sequence). The ends lost 0 bases at V and 4 bases at J; junction bases unmatched: 5. CDR3 size: 14 residues. CDR3 bases: TGTGCCTGGAGTGTACAGTCAGGGGGCTATGGCTACACCTTC. Residues: CAWSVQSGGYGYTF.

This chain uses TRBV5-1 with TRBJ1-1; D is undetermined. The V end was cut by 4 bases, the J end by 6 bases, with 25 bases between. In germline, CDR1 is SGHRS, CDR2 YFSETQ. This CDR3 region has 17 residues. The CDR3 DNA reads as TGCGCCAGCAGCGTACTCGACTTCGGGTTCGCCAACTCTGAAGCTTTCTTT. Its translation: CASSVLDFGFANSEAFF. The variable domain in full, with the rest retrieved from reference TRBV5-1 and TRBJ1-1, is KAGVTQTPRYLIKTRGQQVTLSCSPISGHRSVSWYQQTPGQGLQFLFEYFSETQRNKGNFPGRFSGRQFSNSRSEMNVSTLELGDSALYLCASSVLDFGFANSEAFFGQGTRLTVV.

The chain has TRBV6-5 and TRBJ2-5; maybe TRBD2 (6 bases). The CDR3 has 15 amino acids. Trimming took off 0 bases at V and 5 bases at J, with 13 bases between the two ends. Germline V gene data show CDR1 as MNHEY and CDR2 as SVGAGI. DNA for the CDR3: TGTGCCAGCAGTTACTCGGTGCGGGGTGGGGAGACCCAGTACTTC. Its protein product is CASSYSVRGGETQYF.